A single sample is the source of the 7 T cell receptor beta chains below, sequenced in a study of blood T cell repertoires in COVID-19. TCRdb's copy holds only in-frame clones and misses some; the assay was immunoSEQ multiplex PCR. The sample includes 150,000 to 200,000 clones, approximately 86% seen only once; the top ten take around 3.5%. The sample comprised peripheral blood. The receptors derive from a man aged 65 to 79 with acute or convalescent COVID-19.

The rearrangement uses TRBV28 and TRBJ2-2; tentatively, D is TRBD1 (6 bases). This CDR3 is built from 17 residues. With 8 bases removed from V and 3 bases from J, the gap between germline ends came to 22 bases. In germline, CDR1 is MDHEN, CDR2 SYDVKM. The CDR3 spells CASRPGSSDRDTGELFF. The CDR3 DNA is TGTGCCAGCCGGCCTGGGTCGTCGGACAGAGACACCGGGGAGCTGTTTTTT.

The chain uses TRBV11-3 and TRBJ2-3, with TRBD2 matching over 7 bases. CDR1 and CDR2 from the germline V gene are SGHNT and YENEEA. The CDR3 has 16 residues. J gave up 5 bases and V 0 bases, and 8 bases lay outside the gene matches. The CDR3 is CASSLDGGGLEDTQYF. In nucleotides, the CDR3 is TGTGCCAGCAGCTTAGATGGGGGAGGGCTGGAAGATACGCAGTATTTT.

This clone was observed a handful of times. The CDR3 bases are TGTGCCAGCAGTAACGGGCGGGACAATTCACCCCTCCACTTT. It is translated as CASSNGRDNSPLHF. The chain combines TRBV2 with TRBJ1-6; perhaps TRBD1 as D (5 bases). Trimming removed 5 bases from V and 7 bases from J, with 12 bases in between. CDR3 size: 14 residues. The germline V gene has CDR1 SNHLY and CDR2 FYNNEI.

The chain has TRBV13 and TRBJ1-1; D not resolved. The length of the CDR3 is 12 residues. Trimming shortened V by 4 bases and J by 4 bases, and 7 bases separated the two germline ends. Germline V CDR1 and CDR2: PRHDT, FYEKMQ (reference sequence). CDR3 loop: CASSSLGTEAFF. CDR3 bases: TGTGCCAGCAGCTCCCTCGGCACTGAAGCTTTCTTT.

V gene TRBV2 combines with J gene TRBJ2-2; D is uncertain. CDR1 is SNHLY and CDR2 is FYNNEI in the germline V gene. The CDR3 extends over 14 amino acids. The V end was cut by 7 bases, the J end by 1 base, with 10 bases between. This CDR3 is CASIRQVNTGELFF. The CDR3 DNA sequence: TGTGCCAGCATTAGGCAGGTGAACACCGGGGAGCTGTTTTTT.

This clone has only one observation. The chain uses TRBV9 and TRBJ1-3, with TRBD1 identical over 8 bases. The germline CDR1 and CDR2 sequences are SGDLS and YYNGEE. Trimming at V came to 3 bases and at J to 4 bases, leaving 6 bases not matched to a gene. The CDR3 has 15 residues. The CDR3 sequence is CASSAMTGAGNTIYF. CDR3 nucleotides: TGTGCCAGCAGCGCCATGACAGGGGCCGGAAACACCATATATTTT.

The CDR3 DNA follows: TGCAGTGCTCGGTGGGAGTACGAGCAGTACTTC. Protein: CSARWEYEQYF. V gene TRBV20-1 combines with J gene TRBJ2-7; perhaps TRBD2 as D (5 bases). This CDR3 contains 11 residues. CDR1 and CDR2 from the germline V gene are DFQATT and SNEGSKA (reference sequence). Deletions cut 5 bases from V and 4 bases from J, with 9 bases between.